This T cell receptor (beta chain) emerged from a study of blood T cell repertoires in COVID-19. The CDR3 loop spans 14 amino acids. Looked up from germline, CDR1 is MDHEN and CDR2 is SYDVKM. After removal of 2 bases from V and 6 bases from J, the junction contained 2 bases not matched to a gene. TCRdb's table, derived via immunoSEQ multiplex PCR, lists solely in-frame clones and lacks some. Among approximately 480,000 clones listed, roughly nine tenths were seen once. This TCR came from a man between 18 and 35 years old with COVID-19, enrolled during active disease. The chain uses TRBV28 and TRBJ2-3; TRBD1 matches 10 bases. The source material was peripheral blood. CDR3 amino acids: CASSLRQGADTQYF. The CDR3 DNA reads TGTGCCAGCAGTTTAAGACAGGGGGCCGATACGCAGTATTTT.